Sequencing of this TCR beta chain was carried out in a study of metastatic and nonmetastatic thyroid tumors. General study points: Malignant thyroid tumors reportedly had TCR beta diversity that was significantly higher than in benign nodules, in blood and tumor.

The table lists this clone with many counts. What it binds is not known. Original methodology: A papillary thyroid cancer distant-metastasis classifier was built from CDR3 differences across clinicopathological groups. TCRdb redid the clone calls on the PCR reads using MiXCR. The V and J calls, along with clone size, are taken from TCRdb and not from the paper's own processing. The sample has several thousand clones; 25% to 35% are singletons. CDR3 size: 15 residues. Trimming pared 4 bases from V and 5 bases from J, leaving 16 bases between. CDR1 LNHDA and CDR2 SQIVND come from the germline V gene (reference sequence). Among the patients, none had received any treatment before thyroid surgery.

V gene TRBV19 combines with J gene TRBJ2-3, with D possibly matching TRBD2 (7 bases). The TCR was taken from a female donor with papillary thyroid cancer or a benign thyroid nodule (not recorded which). Some clones in this sample may be carry-over from other donors' samples. The material sequenced was adjacent normal tissue. The CDR3 region is CASSKGGGLLDTQYF. The CDR3 nucleotides are TGTGCCAGTAGTAAGGGGGGGGGCCTTTTAGATACGCAGTATTTT.